The clone carrying this T cell receptor (beta chain) counts as medium-sized. These data originate in a study of control samples from healthy donors and cancer patients. Sequencing used immunoSEQ multiplex PCR; TCRdb keeps in-frame clones, though not all of them. The table includes tens of thousands of clones, about nine tenths detected once. Germline CDR1 MDHEN, CDR2 SYDVKM. V lost 3 bases to trimming and J lost 2 bases; unmatched junction nucleotides: 11. CDR3 size: 17 residues. The sequence came from a man over 45 with head and neck cancer. Sequencing was performed on PBMCs. The rearrangement joins TRBV28 to TRBJ2-7; TRBD1 matches 9 bases. This CDR3 is CASSFPGRTGVAYEQYF. As DNA, the CDR3 is TGTGCCAGCAGTTTTCCGGGGAGGACAGGGGTCGCCTACGAGCAGTACTTC.